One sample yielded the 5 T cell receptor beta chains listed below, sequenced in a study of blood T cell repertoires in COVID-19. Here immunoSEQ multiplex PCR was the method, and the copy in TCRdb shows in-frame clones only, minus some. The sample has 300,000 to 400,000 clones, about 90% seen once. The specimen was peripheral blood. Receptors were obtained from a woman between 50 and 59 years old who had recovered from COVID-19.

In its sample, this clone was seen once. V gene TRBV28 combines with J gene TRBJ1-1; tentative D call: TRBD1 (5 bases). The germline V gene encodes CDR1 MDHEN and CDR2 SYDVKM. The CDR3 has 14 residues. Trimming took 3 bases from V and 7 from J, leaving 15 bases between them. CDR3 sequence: CASSFAGPRVEAFF. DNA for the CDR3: TGTGCCAGCAGTTTTGCGGGGCCCCGAGTTGAAGCTTTCTTT. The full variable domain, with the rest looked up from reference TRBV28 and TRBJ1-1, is DVKVTQSSRYLVKRTGEKVFLECVQDMDHENMFWYRQDPGLGLRLIYFSYDVKMKEKGDIPEGYSVSREKKERFSLILESASTNQTSMYLCASSFAGPRVEAFFGQGTRLTVV.

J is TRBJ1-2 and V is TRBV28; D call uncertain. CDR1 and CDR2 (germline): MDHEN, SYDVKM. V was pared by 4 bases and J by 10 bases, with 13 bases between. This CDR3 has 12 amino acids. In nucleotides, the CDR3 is TGTGCCAGCAGTTACAGATCTTTTGACTACACCTTC. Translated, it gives CASSYRSFDYTF.

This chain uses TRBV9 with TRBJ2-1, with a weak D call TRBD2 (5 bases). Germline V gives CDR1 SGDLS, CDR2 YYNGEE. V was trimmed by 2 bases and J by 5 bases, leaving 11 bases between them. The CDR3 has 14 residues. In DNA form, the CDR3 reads TGTGCCAGCAGCGTTACTAGTTATAACAATGAGCAGTTCTTC. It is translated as CASSVTSYNNEQFF.

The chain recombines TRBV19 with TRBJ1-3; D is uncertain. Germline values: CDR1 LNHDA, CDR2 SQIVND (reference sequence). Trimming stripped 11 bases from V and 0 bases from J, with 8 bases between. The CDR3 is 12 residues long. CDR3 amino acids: CALTHSGNTIYF. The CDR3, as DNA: TGTGCCCTGACTCACTCTGGAAACACCATATATTTT.

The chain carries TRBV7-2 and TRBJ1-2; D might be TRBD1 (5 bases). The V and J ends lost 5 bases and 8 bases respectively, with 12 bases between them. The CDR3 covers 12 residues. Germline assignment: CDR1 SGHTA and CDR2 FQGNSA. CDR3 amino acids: CASSPPGWGYTF. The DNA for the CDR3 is TGTGCCAGCAGCCCCCCAGGGTGGGGCTACACCTTC.